This T cell receptor (beta chain) was sequenced in a study of blood T cell repertoires in COVID-19. As for the study in general: T cells, B-cell-depleted T cells, or PBMCs provided the cDNA or gDNA that served as material.

Libraries were prepared by immunoSEQ multiplex PCR; TCRdb keeps only in-frame clonotypes and omits some of them. The sample lists hundreds of thousands of clones, more than 85% occurring once. Sequencing input: peripheral blood. The source of this sequence is a human donor in a cohort sampled during active COVID-19.

The CDR3 region is CASSQTENYGYTF. CDR3 nucleotide sequence: TGTGCCAGCTCCCAGACAGAGAACTATGGCTACACCTTC. The chain carries TRBV18 and TRBJ1-2, with a possible D match to TRBD1 (5 bases). Germline lookup yields CDR1 KGHSH and CDR2 LQKENI. The germline V and J ends were trimmed by 6 bases and 2 bases, with 10 bases remaining between them. The CDR3 is 13 residues long.